The following is a T cell receptor beta chain sequence with its context. What it binds is unknown. They isolated at least 6.5 million PBMCs from each sample. This sample was taken from a study of blood T cells in healthy people across ages. Through a sample-barcoded 5' primer and a J-beta primer mix, a second PCR was run for roughly 6 to 11 cycles. TCRdb ran MiXCR on the 5' RACE reads and lists one entry per CDR3 protein. The sample contains some 900,000 distinct CDR3 sequences, around 49% of which appear only once. V lost 7 bases and J lost 0, with 10 bases in between. This CDR3 has 13 amino acids. Per the germline V gene, CDR1 is MNHNS and CDR2 is SASEGT. Findings of the study overall: Naive CD4+ cell counts and diversity both ran higher in long-lived than in aged donors.

The sequencing input was blood. The TCR was taken from a man in his thirties or forties in good health. The chain is built from TRBV6-1 and TRBJ2-7; D is tentatively TRBD1 or TRBD2 (5 bases each). The CDR3 DNA sequence: TGTGCCAGCATGGGGGTACACTCCTACGAGCAGTACTTC. It codes for CASMGVHSYEQYF.